Listed here are 32 T cell receptor beta chains from one sample, sequenced in a study of Ad26.COV2.S vaccination and SARS-CoV-2 variants. Described treatment: roughly 18 received Ad26.COV2.S at low or high dose, single or two shots; five or six received placebo; per-sample allocation not given. It was on day 63 after the first vaccine or placebo injection that samples were taken. TCRdb keeps only in-frame clones here, not all; method: immunoSEQ multiplex PCR. The sample holds 250,000 to 300,000 clones, roughly 86% seen once. The sample in question was peripheral blood, obtained in a trial of Ad26.COV2.S vaccine versus placebo. The receptors here all came from a person aged 18-60 years who received the Ad26.COV2.S COVID-19 vaccine or a placebo.

The V and J genes are TRBV19 and TRBJ2-4; TRBD2 aligns across 10 bases. V was clipped by 4 bases and J by 6 bases; unmatched bases: 3. The germline V gene has CDR1 LNHDA and CDR2 SQIVND (reference sequence). The CDR3 totals 14 residues. In DNA form, the CDR3 reads TGTGCCAGTAGTAACCTAGCGGGGGCAAACATTCAGTACTTC. It encodes CASSNLAGANIQYF.

V gene TRBV6-5 combines with J gene TRBJ2-7; a weak D match, TRBD1 (6 bases). CDR3 length: 14 residues. The V and J ends lost 5 bases and 5 bases respectively, with 16 bases between them. Germline CDR1 is MNHEY and CDR2 is SVGAGI. The CDR3 reads CASSPDRKRNEQYF. The CDR3 region has the DNA TGTGCCAGCAGTCCAGACAGGAAGCGGAACGAGCAGTACTTC.

The J gene is TRBJ2-1, the V gene TRBV19, with 10 bases matching TRBD2. V trimming: 5 bases; J trimming: 0 bases; junction bases outside the gene matches: 16. Germline V CDR1 and CDR2: LNHDA, SQIVND (reference sequence). The CDR3 is made up of 20 amino acids. The CDR3 spells CASSPEGLASKLRSYNEQFF. CDR3 nucleotides: TGTGCCAGTAGTCCGGAGGGACTAGCGAGTAAACTGCGCTCCTACAATGAGCAGTTCTTC.

This clone occurred a few times. The chain joins TRBV2 to TRBJ1-1, with 7 bases aligning to TRBD1. J was trimmed by 5 bases and V by 2 bases; bases with no gene match: 5. Germline loops: CDR1 SNHLY, CDR2 FYNNEI. The CDR3 sequence is 14 residues long. CDR3: CASSEKGARTEAFF. Written as DNA, the CDR3 is TGTGCCAGCAGTGAAAAGGGGGCGCGGACTGAAGCTTTCTTT.

The chain combines TRBV5-4 with TRBJ2-1, with 10 bases identical to TRBD1. From germline, CDR1 is SGHNT and CDR2 YYREEE (reference sequence). This CDR3 region has 15 residues. V gave up 4 bases and J gave up 1 base; unmatched junction bases: 2. The CDR3 loop is CASSADRGSYNEQFF. The DNA for the CDR3 is TGTGCCAGCAGCGCGGACAGGGGGTCCTACAATGAGCAGTTCTTC.

This chain links TRBV3-1 (or the pseudogene TRBV3-2) with TRBJ2-7; no definite D call. Between the trimmed V and J ends, which lost 1 base and 0 bases, there was a span of 7 bases. CDR3 length: 14 amino acids. The germline V gene has CDR1 LGHDT and CDR2 YNNKEL (reference sequence). The CDR3 protein is CASSQGPSSYEQYF. The CDR3, as DNA: TGTGCCAGCAGCCAAGGCCCAAGCTCCTACGAGCAGTACTTC.

V usage is TRBV6-4 and J usage is TRBJ2-2; D unresolved. The ends were cut back, 5 bases at V and 0 bases at J, with 10 bases in the middle. The CDR3 runs 15 residues. CDR1 is MRHNA, CDR2 SNTAGT, per germline. The CDR3 DNA reads as TGTGCCAGCAGTCAGGAGTTCGCGAACACCGGGGAGCTGTTTTTT. It yields the protein CASSQEFANTGELFF.

With respect to this clone: Other DNA sequences of this sample code for an identical CDR3. V usage is TRBV3-1 (or the pseudogene TRBV3-2) and J usage is TRBJ2-7; TRBD2 matches at 10 bases. J lost 2 bases, V lost 3 bases, and 1 base had no gene match. Germline CDR1 and CDR2: LGHDT and YNNKEL (reference sequence). The CDR3 consists of 14 residues. The CDR3 region is CASSQLAGAYEQYF. CDR3 in DNA: TGTGCCAGCAGCCAGCTAGCGGGGGCCTACGAGCAGTACTTC.

The genes are TRBV2 and TRBJ2-7; no firm D call. The V gene lost 1 base and the J gene lost 6 bases, with 7 bases spanning the gap. The germline CDR1 and CDR2 sequences are SNHLY and FYNNEI. The CDR3 contains 12 residues. CDR3 protein: CASSEDTGEQYF. For the CDR3, the DNA is TGTGCCAGCAGTGAAGATACCGGCGAGCAGTACTTC.

A note on this clone: Its ends do not fully match the called genes, so a read error is possible. This sequence joins TRBV2 and TRBJ2-1; perhaps TRBD2 as D (5 bases). The CDR3 covers 11 residues. Germline V gene sequence: CDR1 SNHLY, CDR2 FYNNEI. CDR3 bases: TGTGCCAGCAGTGAAAGGAAAGACGGGATCTTC. It codes for CASSERKDGIF.

This clone has a single count. The chain employs TRBV5-1 and TRBJ1-2, with D hard to call. V dropped 0 bases and J dropped 4 bases, with 10 bases sitting between them. This CDR3 spans 14 amino acids. The germline V gene has CDR1 SGHRS and CDR2 YFSETQ. The CDR3 DNA follows: TGCGCCAGCAGCTTGGCGATTGGGGTCTATGGCTACACCTTC. Residues: CASSLAIGVYGYTF.

The genes are TRBV5-4 and TRBJ2-3, with D tentatively TRBD2 (6 bases). The CDR3 covers 15 residues. Germline loops: CDR1 SGHNT, CDR2 YYREEE (reference sequence). V lost 4 bases and J 0 bases, leaving 12 bases between the germline ends. The CDR3 nucleotides read TGTGCCAGCAGCCCGGGACTTTCTAGCACAGATACGCAGTATTTT. It codes for CASSPGLSSTDTQYF.

The chain couples TRBV3-1 (or the pseudogene TRBV3-2) to TRBJ2-4; 12 nucleotides align to TRBD1. The J segment lost 2 bases and the V segment lost 4 bases, leaving 6 bases of the junction unmatched. Germline V gives CDR1 LGHDT, CDR2 YNNKEL (reference sequence). The CDR3 runs 17 residues. The CDR3 reads CASSPWDRGRSKNIQYF. The DNA for the CDR3 is TGTGCCAGCAGCCCGTGGGACAGGGGGCGATCCAAAAACATTCAGTACTTC.

This sequence joins TRBV30 and TRBJ1-1, with D possibly being TRBD1 (6 bases). The V gene's germline CDR1 is GTSNPN and CDR2 SVGIG (reference sequence). V dropped 3 bases and J dropped 5 bases, with 13 bases sitting between them. The CDR3 is 13 residues long. The DNA of the CDR3 is TGTGCCTGGAGCGGGGGCCTTGGGACTGAAGCTTTCTTT. Amino acids: CAWSGGLGTEAFF.

About this clone: This CDR3 is also generated by other DNA sequences in the sample. This chain uses TRBV6-2 or TRBV6-3 with TRBJ1-5; TRBD1 is a possible D gene (5 bases). The germline V and J ends were trimmed by 0 bases and 5 bases, with 8 bases remaining between them. The CDR3 spans 14 residues. CDR1 is MNHEY, CDR2 SVGEGT, per germline. The CDR3 is CASSYSGGYQPQHF. Here the CDR3 DNA reads TGTGCCAGCAGTTACTCGGGGGGTTATCAGCCCCAGCATTTT.

This chain connects TRBV5-1 to TRBJ2-5, with D perhaps TRBD2 (5 bases). The germline gives CDR1 SGHRS, CDR2 YFSETQ. Trimming removed 5 bases from V and 1 base from J, with 12 bases in between. The CDR3 length is 14 residues. This chain's CDR3 is CASSYPGSQETQYF. As DNA, the CDR3 is TGCGCCAGCAGTTATCCGGGATCCCAAGAGACCCAGTACTTC.

The rearrangement uses TRBV12-1 and TRBJ2-7. TRBV12-1 represents a pseudogene. This CDR3 region has 10 residues. The CDR3 nucleotides are TGTGCCAGCAGCTTTGCGCTTCGGTACTTC. Protein product: CASSFALRYF.

CDR3 sequence reads: CASSDGTGGKTEAFF. CDR3 bases: TGTGCCAGCAGTGACGGGACAGGGGGTAAGACTGAAGCTTTCTTT. The J gene is TRBJ1-1, the V gene TRBV6-4; 11 nucleotides match TRBD1. The CDR3 sequence is 15 residues long. The V gene's germline CDR1 is MRHNA and CDR2 SNTAGT. Germline trimming cut 2 bases from V and 5 bases from J; bases unmatched to any gene: 4.

The chain recombines TRBV25-1 with TRBJ1-2, with no clear D. The germline gives CDR1 MGHDK, CDR2 SYGVNS. This CDR3 region has 16 residues. Trimming cost V 2 bases and J 4 bases, with 17 bases left between them. CDR3 in amino acids: CASSEHGSQRAYGYTF. The CDR3 DNA reads as TGTGCCAGCAGTGAACACGGGTCACAGCGTGCCTATGGCTACACCTTC.

V gene TRBV24-1 combines with J gene TRBJ2-3; no definite D call. The CDR3 is 13 amino acids. V shed 4 bases and J shed 2 bases, with 6 bases lying between them. Germline assignment: CDR1 KGHDR and CDR2 SFDVKD. The CDR3 protein is CATSDPSTDTQYF. For the CDR3, the DNA is TGTGCCACCAGTGACCCTTCCACAGATACGCAGTATTTT.

CDR3: CASSLREESDEQFF. CDR3 sequence (DNA): TGTGCCAGCTCCCTCCGCGAAGAATCGGATGAGCAGTTCTTC. The rearrangement joins TRBV18 to TRBJ2-1; D call uncertain. CDR3 size: 14 residues. Looked up from germline, CDR1 is KGHSH and CDR2 is LQKENI. V was shortened by 6 bases and J by 8 bases, with 17 bases between the two germline ends.

V gene TRBV6-5 combines with J gene TRBJ1-5; unclear D gene. The CDR3 has 13 residues. CDR1 and CDR2 (germline): MNHEY, SVGAGI. In nucleotides, the CDR3 is TGTGGCACGTGTACATCCAGTGCGTCGCCCCAGCATTTT. Its translation: CGTCTSSASPQHF.

V and J are TRBV28 and TRBJ1-2; 9 nucleotides line up with TRBD1. CDR1 is MDHEN, CDR2 SYDVKM, per germline. CDR3 length equals 15 residues. Trimming cost V 5 bases and J 2 bases; bases outside gene matches: 6. The CDR3 loop reads CASSRPGQGNYGYTF. CDR3 in DNA: TGTGCCAGCAGTCGACCGGGACAGGGAAACTATGGCTACACCTTC.

The V and J genes are TRBV5-4 and TRBJ1-1, with D possibly being TRBD1 (5 bases). Trimming took off 0 bases at V and 5 bases at J, with 17 bases between the two ends. Germline CDR1 SGHNT, CDR2 YYREEE (reference sequence). This CDR3 region has 16 residues. As DNA, the CDR3 is TGTGCCAGCAGCTTGGATGCCAGGGAGGGCGGGACTGAAGCTTTCTTT. Amino acid sequence: CASSLDAREGGTEAFF.

The J gene is TRBJ1-2, the V gene TRBV6-2 or TRBV6-3; 8 bases line up with TRBD1. The J segment lost 8 bases and the V segment lost 5 bases, leaving 10 bases of the junction unmatched. This CDR3 comprises 14 residues. Germline-derived CDR1 and CDR2 are MNHEY and SVGEGT. The CDR3 nucleotides read TGTGCCAGCAGTAAGTCCGCAGGGGGCAACGGCTACACCTTC. Encoded protein: CASSKSAGGNGYTF.

The chain joins TRBV2 to TRBJ1-4; maybe TRBD1 (5 bases). The CDR3 is 14 residues long. The germline V gene encodes CDR1 SNHLY and CDR2 FYNNEI. The V gene lost 7 bases and the J gene lost 8 bases, with 17 bases spanning the gap. As DNA, the CDR3 is TGTGCCAGCAACCCGGGACCCTACCCGGAAAAACTGTTTTTT. The encoded protein is CASNPGPYPEKLFF. The variable domain in full, completed from reference TRBV2 and TRBJ1-4, reads EPEVTQTPSHQVTQMGQEVILRCVPISNHLYFYWYRQILGQKVEFLVSFYNNEISEKSEIFDDQFSVERPDGSNFTLKIRSTKLEDSAMYFCASNPGPYPEKLFFGSGTQLSVL.

This chain connects TRBV5-1 to TRBJ2-2; D is unclear. The CDR3 loop spans 14 amino acids. Germline V lookup: CDR1 SGHRS, CDR2 YFSETQ. V lost 0 bases and J lost 1, with 4 bases in between. The CDR3 region has the DNA TGCGCCAGCAGCTTGGAACAGAACACCGGGGAGCTGTTTTTT. Residues: CASSLEQNTGELFF. Filled out from reference TRBV5-1 and TRBJ2-2, the complete variable domain reads KAGVTQTPRYLIKTRGQQVTLSCSPISGHRSVSWYQQTPGQGLQFLFEYFSETQRNKGNFPGRFSGRQFSNSRSEMNVSTLELGDSALYLCASSLEQNTGELFFGEGSRLTVL.

The chain combines TRBV2 with TRBJ2-7; 8 nucleotides match TRBD1. The length of the CDR3 is 14 residues. Germline V gives CDR1 SNHLY, CDR2 FYNNEI. V trimming: 5 bases; J trimming: 4 bases; junction bases outside the gene matches: 7. CDR3 coding DNA: TGTGCCAGCAGTCTACGGACAGGGAGTTACGAGCAGTACTTC. Translation: CASSLRTGSYEQYF.

The chain carries TRBV5-1 and TRBJ2-7; 8 bases agree with TRBD2. The V and J ends lost 4 bases and 3 bases, in that order; junction bases with no gene match: 9. Germline CDR1 reads SGHRS; CDR2 reads YFSETQ. The CDR3 extends over 15 amino acids. CDR3 residues: CASSLGLAGNYEQYF. As DNA, the CDR3 is TGCGCCAGCAGCCTGGGCCTAGCGGGTAACTACGAGCAGTACTTC.

This clone was counted a few times. V is TRBV7-9 and J is TRBJ2-1; 7 bases map to TRBD2. The germline V gene has CDR1 SEHNR and CDR2 FQNEAQ (reference sequence). The V segment lost 1 base and the J segment 3 bases; nucleotides outside the gene matches: 3. This CDR3 spans 15 amino acids. CDR3 region: CASSLGLAVYNEQFF. The CDR3 nucleotides read TGTGCCAGCAGCTTAGGGCTAGCGGTCTACAATGAGCAGTTCTTC. Full variable domain (missing parts from reference TRBV7-9 and TRBJ2-1): DTGVSQNPRHKITKRGQNVTFRCDPISEHNRLYWYRQTLGQGPEFLTYFQNEAQLEKSRLLSDRFSAERPKGSFSTLEIQRTEQGDSAMYLCASSLGLAVYNEQFFGPGTRLTVL.

This chain's CDR3 is CASSLEALSSYNEQFF. The CDR3 DNA follows: TGTGCCAGCAGCTTAGAGGCTTTGAGCTCCTACAATGAGCAGTTCTTC. The chain joins TRBV11-2 to TRBJ2-1, with D uncertain. The CDR3 covers 16 residues. From germline, CDR1 is SGHAT and CDR2 FQNNGV. V lost 0 bases, J lost 0 bases, and 9 bases lay in between.

J is TRBJ1-5 and V is TRBV5-5, with D tentatively TRBD1 (6 bases). There are 13 residues in the CDR3. CDR1 is SGHKS and CDR2 is YYEKEE in the germline V gene (reference sequence). Trimming took 4 bases from V and 4 from J, leaving 9 bases between them. The CDR3 protein is CASSPTGNQPQHF. The CDR3 DNA reads as TGTGCCAGCAGCCCTACAGGGAATCAGCCCCAGCATTTT.